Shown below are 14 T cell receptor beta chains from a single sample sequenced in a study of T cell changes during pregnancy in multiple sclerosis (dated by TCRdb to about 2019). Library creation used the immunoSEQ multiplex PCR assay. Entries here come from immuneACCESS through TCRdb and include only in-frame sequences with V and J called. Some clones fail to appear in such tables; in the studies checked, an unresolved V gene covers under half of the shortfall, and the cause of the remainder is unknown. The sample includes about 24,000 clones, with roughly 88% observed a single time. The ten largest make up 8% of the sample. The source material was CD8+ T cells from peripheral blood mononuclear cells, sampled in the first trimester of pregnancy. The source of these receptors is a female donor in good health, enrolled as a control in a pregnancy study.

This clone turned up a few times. The CDR3 DNA reads as TGCGCCAGCAGCCAAGTCGAGTATGAGCAGTTCTTC. Translated: CASSQVEYEQFF. This chain links TRBV4-1 with TRBJ2-1; D is ambiguous. Germline assignment: CDR1 MGHRA and CDR2 YSYEKL. The CDR3 covers 12 residues. Trimming stripped 1 base from V and 8 bases from J, with 6 bases between.

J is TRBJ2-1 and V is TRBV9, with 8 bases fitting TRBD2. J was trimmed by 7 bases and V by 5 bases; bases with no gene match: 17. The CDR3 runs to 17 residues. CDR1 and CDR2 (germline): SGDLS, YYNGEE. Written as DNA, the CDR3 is TGTGCCAGCAGTGGAGGGCGGGGGGAATTTACAGGGAATGAGCAGTTCTTC. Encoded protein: CASSGGRGEFTGNEQFF.

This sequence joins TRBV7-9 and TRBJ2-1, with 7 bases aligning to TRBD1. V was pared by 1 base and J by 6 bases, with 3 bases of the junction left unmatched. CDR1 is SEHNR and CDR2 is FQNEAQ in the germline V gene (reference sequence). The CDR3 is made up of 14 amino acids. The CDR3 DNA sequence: TGTGCCAGCAGCTTAGAGACAGGGACCAATGAGCAGTTCTTC. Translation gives CASSLETGTNEQFF.

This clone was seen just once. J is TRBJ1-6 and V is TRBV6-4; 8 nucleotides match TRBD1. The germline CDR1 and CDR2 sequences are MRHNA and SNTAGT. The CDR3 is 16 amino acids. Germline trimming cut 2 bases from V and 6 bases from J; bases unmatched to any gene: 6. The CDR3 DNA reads TGTGCCAGCAGTGACATTCCGGGACAGGCTAATTCACCCCTCCACTTT. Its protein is CASSDIPGQANSPLHF.

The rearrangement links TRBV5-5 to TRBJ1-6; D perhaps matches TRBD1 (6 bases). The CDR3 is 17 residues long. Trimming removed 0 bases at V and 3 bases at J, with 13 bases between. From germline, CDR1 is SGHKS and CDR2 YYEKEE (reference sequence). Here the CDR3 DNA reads TGTGCCAGCAGCTTGGCGGCAGGGGTCGTCTATAATTCACCCCTCCACTTT. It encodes CASSLAAGVVYNSPLHF.

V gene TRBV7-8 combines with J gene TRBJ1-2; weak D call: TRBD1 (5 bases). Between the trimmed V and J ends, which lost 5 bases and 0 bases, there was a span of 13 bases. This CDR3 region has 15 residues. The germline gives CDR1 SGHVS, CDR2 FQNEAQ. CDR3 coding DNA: TGTGCCAGCAGCCCCCGGGGGTGGGCTAACTATGGCTACACCTTC. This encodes CASSPRGWANYGYTF.

CDR3 region: CASSLSRPHEQFF. CDR3 sequence (DNA): TGTGCCAGCAGTTTGTCTAGACCCCATGAGCAGTTCTTC. The chain recombines TRBV27 with TRBJ2-1, with D hard to call. Germline V CDR1 and CDR2: MNHEY, SMNVEV (reference sequence). V dropped 3 bases and J dropped 8 bases, with 11 bases sitting between them. The CDR3 has 13 amino acids.

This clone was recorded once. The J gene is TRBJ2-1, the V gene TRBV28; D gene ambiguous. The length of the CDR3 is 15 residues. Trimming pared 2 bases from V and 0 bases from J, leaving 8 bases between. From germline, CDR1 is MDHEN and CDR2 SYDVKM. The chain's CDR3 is CASSLQVLSYNEQFF. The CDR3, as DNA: TGTGCCAGCAGTTTACAGGTACTCTCCTACAATGAGCAGTTCTTC.

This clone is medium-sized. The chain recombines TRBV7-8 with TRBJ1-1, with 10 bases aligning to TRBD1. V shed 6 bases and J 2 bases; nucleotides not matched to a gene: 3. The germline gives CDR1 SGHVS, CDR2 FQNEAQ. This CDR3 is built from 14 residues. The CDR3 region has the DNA TGTGCCAGCAGGACGACAGGGGGCAACACTGAAGCTTTCTTT. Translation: CASRTTGGNTEAFF.

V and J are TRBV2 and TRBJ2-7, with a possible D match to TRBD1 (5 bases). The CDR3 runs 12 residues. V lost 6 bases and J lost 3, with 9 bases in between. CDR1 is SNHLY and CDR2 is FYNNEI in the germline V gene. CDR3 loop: CASRGRFYEQYF. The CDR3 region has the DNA TGTGCCAGCAGGGGGCGATTCTACGAGCAGTACTTC.

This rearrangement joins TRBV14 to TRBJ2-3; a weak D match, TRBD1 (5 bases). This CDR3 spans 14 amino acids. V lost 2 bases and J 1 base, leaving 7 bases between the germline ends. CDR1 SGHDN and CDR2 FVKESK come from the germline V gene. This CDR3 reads CASSQLGGTDTQYF. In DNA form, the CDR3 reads TGTGCCAGCAGCCAATTAGGGGGCACAGATACGCAGTATTTT. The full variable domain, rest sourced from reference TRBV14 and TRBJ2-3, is EAGVTQFPSHSVIEKGQTVTLRCDPISGHDNLYWYRRVMGKEIKFLLHFVKESKQDESGMPNNRFLAERTGGTYSTLKVQPAELEDSGVYFCASSQLGGTDTQYFGPGTRLTVL.

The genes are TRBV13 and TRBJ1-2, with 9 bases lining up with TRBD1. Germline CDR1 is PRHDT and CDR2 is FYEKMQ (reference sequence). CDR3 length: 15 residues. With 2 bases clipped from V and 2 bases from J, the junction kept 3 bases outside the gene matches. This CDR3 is CASSLWGQGNYGYTF. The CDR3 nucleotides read TGTGCCAGCAGCTTATGGGGACAGGGCAACTATGGCTACACCTTC.

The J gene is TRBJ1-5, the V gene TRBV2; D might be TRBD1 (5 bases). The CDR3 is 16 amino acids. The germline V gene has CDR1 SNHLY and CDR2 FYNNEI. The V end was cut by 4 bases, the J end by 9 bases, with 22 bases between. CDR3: CASSASLGRAKGPQHF. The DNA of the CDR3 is TGTGCCAGCAGTGCGAGTCTCGGCAGGGCCAAAGGGCCCCAGCATTTT.

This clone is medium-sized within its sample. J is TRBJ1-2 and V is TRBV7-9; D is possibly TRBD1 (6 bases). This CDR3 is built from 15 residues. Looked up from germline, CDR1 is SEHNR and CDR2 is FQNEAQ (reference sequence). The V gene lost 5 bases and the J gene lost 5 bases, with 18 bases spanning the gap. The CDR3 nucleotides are TGTGCCAGCAGCCCCTCGGCAGGGGCGCGATATGGCTACACCTTC. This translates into CASSPSAGARYGYTF.